Below are 12 T cell receptor beta chains sequenced from a single sample in a study of T-cell memory formation after mild COVID-19. TCRdb re-derived calls from the 5' RACE reads in MiXCR, one entry per CDR3 protein. Counted here are 350,000 to 500,000 distinct CDR3 sequences, 20% occurring once; the ten biggest clones make up roughly 8.4%. The sample consisted of PBMCs or a T cell subset sorted from them (not recorded which). The receptor set was obtained from an adult woman who had mild COVID-19 (a few samples of this study predate the infection). Cell type and time point are not known.

This clonotype was detected only a few times. The chain uses TRBV18 and TRBJ2-3, with unresolved D. The CDR3 extends over 11 amino acids. Trimming took 1 base from V and 6 from J, leaving 2 bases between them. Germline CDR1 is KGHSH and CDR2 is LQKENI. The CDR3 sequence: CASSPHDTQYF. For the CDR3, the DNA is TGTGCCAGCTCACCACATGATACGCAGTATTTT.

This clonotype was found a few times. The genes are TRBV3-1 and TRBJ1-4, with D hard to call. There are 15 residues in the CDR3. Per the germline V gene, CDR1 is LGHDT and CDR2 is YNNKEL (reference sequence). The V end lost 4 bases, the J end lost 5 bases, and 14 bases lay between the germline ends. CDR3 sequence (DNA): TGTGCCAGCAGCCTCCAAACTGCCTTGAATGAAAAACTGTTTTTT. As protein: CASSLQTALNEKLFF.

The chain links TRBV7-8 to TRBJ1-1, with unresolved D. The CDR3 totals 14 residues. The germline gives CDR1 SGHVS, CDR2 FQNEAQ. With 5 bases removed from V and 1 base from J, the gap between germline ends came to 11 bases. The CDR3: CASSPKKRNTEAFF. Written as DNA, the CDR3 is TGTGCCAGCAGCCCGAAAAAAAGGAACACTGAAGCTTTCTTT.

The chain uses TRBV9 and TRBJ2-1; TRBD2 matches 8 bases. The CDR3 length is 15 residues. V gave up 0 bases and J gave up 9 bases; unmatched junction bases: 8. Germline V lookup: CDR1 SGDLS, CDR2 YYNGEE. The CDR3 region is CASSVGWGLVSEQFF. CDR3 sequence (DNA): TGTGCCAGCAGCGTAGGTTGGGGACTAGTCAGTGAGCAGTTCTTC.

This clonotype was counted only a few times. The chain is built from TRBV5-5 and TRBJ2-1; the D call may be TRBD1 or TRBD2 (5 bases each). V lost 8 bases to trimming and J lost 7 bases, with 10 bases between them. The CDR3 totals 11 residues. The germline V gene has CDR1 SGHKS and CDR2 YYEKEE (reference sequence). The DNA of the CDR3 is TGTGCCAGTTGGGACGTGAATGAGCAGTTCTTC. It specifies CASWDVNEQFF.

This chain uses TRBV7-9 with TRBJ2-1; 10 bases align to TRBD2. The J segment lost 2 bases and the V segment lost 1 base, leaving 2 bases of the junction unmatched. The CDR3 spans 16 residues. CDR1 SEHNR and CDR2 FQNEAQ come from the germline V gene (reference sequence). The CDR3 loop reads CASSLVTSGTYNEQFF. The CDR3 DNA is TGTGCCAGCAGCTTAGTTACTAGCGGGACCTACAATGAGCAGTTCTTC.

The V call is TRBV20-1, the J call TRBJ2-1; the match to TRBD2 covers 8 bases. The CDR3 contains 15 residues. The germline gives CDR1 DFQATT, CDR2 SNEGSKA (reference sequence). Trimming removed 3 bases from V and 4 bases from J; junction bases left unmatched: 8. In DNA form, the CDR3 reads TGCAGTGCTAGGGGGACTAGAGGTTCTTACAATGAGCAGTTCTTC. Translated: CSARGTRGSYNEQFF.

The CDR3, as DNA: TGCGCCAGCAGCTTTAGGACAGCAGGGGCCCAGCATTTT. Translated: CASSFRTAGAQHF. This sequence joins TRBV4-3 and TRBJ1-5, with D tentatively TRBD1 (6 bases). V was clipped by 5 bases and J by 11 bases, with 16 bases between them. The length of the CDR3 is 13 residues. The V gene's germline CDR1 is LGHNA and CDR2 YSLEER.

This clonotype was detected only a few times. This sequence joins TRBV4-2 and TRBJ2-7, with no clear D. In germline, CDR1 is LGHNA, CDR2 YNFKEQ. The V end lost 6 bases, the J end lost 7 bases, and 13 bases lay between the germline ends. The CDR3 is made up of 12 amino acids. This chain's CDR3 is CASRSPVGEQYF. Written as DNA, the CDR3 is TGTGCCAGCAGGTCCCCTGTGGGGGAGCAGTACTTC.

This clonotype came up many times. This rearrangement joins TRBV5-1 to TRBJ1-3, with D unclear. Trimming pared 0 bases from V and 0 bases from J, leaving 4 bases between. Looked up from germline, CDR1 is SGHRS and CDR2 is YFSETQ. There are 14 residues in the CDR3. CDR3 DNA: TGCGCCAGCAGCTTGGATCTCTCTGGAAACACCATATATTTT. Residues: CASSLDLSGNTIYF.

The rearrangement joins TRBV24-1 to TRBJ1-1; 9 bases are a match to TRBD1. Trimming removed 4 bases from V and 1 base from J; junction bases left unmatched: 9. In germline, CDR1 is KGHDR, CDR2 SFDVKD. CDR3 length: 17 amino acids. This chain's CDR3 is CATSDGGTGRGNTEAFF. The CDR3 coding sequence is TGTGCCACCAGTGACGGAGGGACAGGGCGAGGGAACACTGAAGCTTTCTTT.

The sample holds a few counts of this clonotype. This rearrangement joins TRBV18 to TRBJ2-1; 7 bases are shared with TRBD1. This CDR3 is built from 14 residues. Losses at the gene ends were 3 bases for V and 8 bases for J; bases not matched to a gene: 7. Looked up from germline, CDR1 is KGHSH and CDR2 is LQKENI. Here the CDR3 reads CASSPSVTGHEQFF. Written as DNA, the CDR3 is TGTGCCAGCTCACCTAGTGTGACAGGGCATGAGCAGTTCTTC.